Below are 19 T cell receptor beta chains sequenced from a single sample in a study of blood T cell dynamics during melanoma immunotherapy. The data were produced by immunoSEQ multiplex PCR, yet TCRdb's version contains in-frame clones alone and is incomplete. The sample has around 10,000 clones, approximately 87% seen once; the top ten hold about 18%. Time point reported: pre-treatment baseline. The source was blood, collected from a patient treated with checkpoint blockade. Receptor source: a human donor with melanoma.

This clone was observed once. This chain joins TRBV2 and TRBJ1-2; no clear D gene. The CDR3 contains 15 residues. In germline, CDR1 is SNHLY, CDR2 FYNNEI. Trimming pared 2 bases from V and 8 bases from J, leaving 18 bases between. CDR3 bases: TGTGCCAGCAGTGAAATACCGACCAGACCCAGGGGCTACACCTTC. Protein: CASSEIPTRPRGYTF.

The table lists this clone with a count of one. The chain is built from TRBV7-2 and TRBJ2-1; a weak D match, TRBD2 (6 bases). Trimming shortened V by 2 bases and J by 7 bases, and 18 bases separated the two germline ends. The CDR3 has 16 residues. The germline CDR1 and CDR2 sequences are SGHTA and FQGNSA. The CDR3 DNA reads as TGTGCCAGCAGCTTACGAGACGGAGGGTTTTCGAATGAGCAGTTCTTC. Translating it yields CASSLRDGGFSNEQFF. The full variable domain, in which reference TRBV7-2 and TRBJ2-1 provide the parts outside the CDR3, is GAGVSQSPSNKVTEKGKDVELRCDPISGHTALYWYRQSLGQGLEFLIYFQGNSAPDKSGLPSDRFSAERTGGSVSTLTIQRTQQEDSAVYLCASSLRDGGFSNEQFFGPGTRLTVL.

The CDR3 is CASSLLLVAESGYTF. The CDR3 bases are TGTGCCAGCAGCTTATTGTTGGTGGCAGAAAGTGGCTACACCTTC. V and J are TRBV11-2 and TRBJ1-2; D not resolved. Germline V gene sequence: CDR1 SGHAT, CDR2 FQNNGV. V lost 2 bases and J 7 bases, leaving 17 bases between the germline ends. The CDR3 runs to 15 residues.

The chain is built from TRBV28 and TRBJ2-2, with D possibly TRBD2 on 6 matching bases. From germline, CDR1 is MDHEN and CDR2 SYDVKM. CDR3 length: 14 amino acids. The V and J ends lost 4 bases and 4 bases respectively, with 10 bases between them. The CDR3 nucleotides read TGTGCCAGCAGTTCGGGGGTGGGCACCGGGGAGCTGTTTTTT. Translating gives CASSSGVGTGELFF. Complete variable domain (other parts from reference TRBV28 and TRBJ2-2): DVKVTQSSRYLVKRTGEKVFLECVQDMDHENMFWYRQDPGLGLRLIYFSYDVKMKEKGDIPEGYSVSREKKERFSLILESASTNQTSMYLCASSSGVGTGELFFGEGSRLTVL.

The rearrangement joins TRBV29-1 to TRBJ2-7; 10 bases align to TRBD1. Trimming removed 7 bases from V and 5 bases from J; junction bases left unmatched: 8. The CDR3 covers 13 residues. Germline V CDR1 and CDR2: SQVTM, ANQGSEA. CDR3 loop: CSGLDRGVNEQYF. The CDR3 bases are TGCAGCGGGCTGGACAGGGGGGTTAACGAGCAGTACTTC.

The CDR3: CASSLAAGGNTIYF. The CDR3 DNA sequence: TGTGCCAGCAGCTTAGCGGCAGGTGGAAACACCATATATTTT. The rearrangement uses TRBV7-6 and TRBJ1-3, with D uncertain. Germline CDR1 is SGHVS and CDR2 is FNYEAQ. The CDR3 sequence is 14 residues long. The V end lost 0 bases, the J end lost 3 bases, and 6 bases lay between the germline ends. Based on the CDR3 plus reference TRBV7-6 and TRBJ1-3, the full variable domain is GAGVSQSPRYKVTKRGQDVALRCDPISGHVSLYWYRQALGQGPEFLTYFNYEAQQDKSGLPNDRFSAERPEGSISTLTIQRTEQRDSAMYRCASSLAAGGNTIYFGEGSWLTVV.

In its sample, this clone was seen once. The chain recombines TRBV7-8 with TRBJ2-1; 15 nucleotides align to TRBD2. The germline V gene encodes CDR1 SGHVS and CDR2 FQNEAQ. The CDR3 has 15 amino acids. V lost 1 base to trimming and J lost 13 bases; unmatched junction nucleotides: 5. In DNA, the CDR3 is TGTGCCAGCAGCTTAGGGGGACTAGCGGGAGGAGGTCAGTTCTTC. Its translation: CASSLGGLAGGGQFF.

V and J are TRBV9 and TRBJ2-3, with no clear D. The CDR3 runs 12 residues. The germline CDR1 and CDR2 sequences are SGDLS and YYNGEE. V gave up 4 bases and J gave up 6 bases, with 9 bases separating them. The CDR3 loop reads CASSPQRDTQYF. In nucleotides, the CDR3 is TGTGCCAGCAGCCCCCAAAGGGATACGCAGTATTTT.

The chain links TRBV18 to TRBJ1-3; D unresolved. The CDR3 loop spans 15 amino acids. The germline gives CDR1 KGHSH, CDR2 LQKENI. The germline V and J ends were trimmed by 2 bases and 0 bases, with 8 bases remaining between them. CDR3 residues: CASSPYPDSGNTIYF. CDR3 in DNA: TGTGCCAGCTCACCATATCCAGACTCTGGAAACACCATATATTTT.

CDR3: CASSPYPGRENTEAFF. The CDR3 DNA reads TGTGCCAGCAGTCCCTATCCCGGACGCGAGAACACTGAAGCTTTCTTT. V gene TRBV28 combines with J gene TRBJ1-1, with D unresolved. CDR3 length: 16 amino acids. Germline V gene lookup returns CDR1 MDHEN and CDR2 SYDVKM. V gave up 5 bases and J gave up 1 base, with 17 bases separating them.

J is TRBJ1-6 and V is TRBV2; possibly TRBD1 for D (6 bases). CDR3 length: 15 residues. V was clipped by 5 bases and J by 5 bases, with 13 bases between them. Germline CDR1 reads SNHLY; CDR2 reads FYNNEI. The CDR3 protein is CASSYNRVNNSPLHF. CDR3 coding DNA: TGTGCCAGCAGTTACAACAGGGTTAATAATTCACCCCTCCACTTT.

The chain carries TRBV6-5 and TRBJ1-4; a possible D gene is TRBD1 (6 bases). In germline, CDR1 is MNHEY, CDR2 SVGAGI. The germline V and J ends were trimmed by 4 bases and 8 bases, with 20 bases remaining between them. The CDR3 runs 16 residues. The CDR3 DNA follows: TGTGCCAGCAGTTCCGAGGGGGGGGGCGCACAGGAAAAACTGTTTTTT. Translated: CASSSEGGGAQEKLFF.

The CDR3 here is CASGLRDPNTGELFF. CDR3 sequence (DNA): TGTGCCAGCGGTCTGAGGGACCCGAACACCGGGGAGCTGTTTTTT. V usage is TRBV2 and J usage is TRBJ2-2; D possibly matches TRBD1 or TRBD2 (5 bases each). With 8 bases removed from V and 0 bases from J, the gap between germline ends came to 13 bases. CDR1 SNHLY and CDR2 FYNNEI come from the germline V gene. The CDR3 contains 15 residues.

The chain links TRBV7-9 to TRBJ1-1, with 9 positions matching TRBD1. Germline CDR1 reads SEHNR; CDR2 reads FQNEAQ (reference sequence). The CDR3 covers 14 residues. Unmatched junction bases numbered 9, after V lost 5 bases and J lost 8 bases. The CDR3: CASSQVTGGSEAFF. CDR3 coding DNA: TGTGCCAGCAGCCAAGTGACAGGGGGTAGCGAAGCTTTCTTT.

This clone was observed a few times. The rearrangement links TRBV30 to TRBJ1-5; 7 bases are a match to TRBD1. V shed 3 bases and J 4 bases; nucleotides not matched to a gene: 3. The CDR3 extends over 13 amino acids. Germline V gene sequence: CDR1 GTSNPN, CDR2 SVGIG (reference sequence). The CDR3 region is CAWRQGRNQPQHF. The CDR3, as DNA: TGTGCCTGGAGACAGGGGAGGAATCAGCCCCAGCATTTT.

The chain carries TRBV30 and TRBJ2-5, with D uncertain. Looked up from germline, CDR1 is GTSNPN and CDR2 is SVGIG (reference sequence). The V end lost 0 bases, the J end lost 0 bases, and 5 bases lay between the germline ends. The CDR3 contains 13 residues. The CDR3 nucleotides are TGTGCCTGGAGTGTATCCTACCAAGAGACCCAGTACTTC. The encoded protein is CAWSVSYQETQYF.

The chain has TRBV7-7 and TRBJ2-1; 11 nucleotides agree with TRBD1. Germline loops: CDR1 SSHAT, CDR2 FNYEAQ (reference sequence). After removal of 4 bases from V and 1 base from J, the junction contained 3 bases not matched to a gene. The CDR3 has 16 amino acids. CDR3 in DNA: TGTGCCAGCAGCTCGGGACAGGGGGGTTCCTACAATGAGCAGTTCTTC. Translated, it gives CASSSGQGGSYNEQFF.

The chain uses TRBV5-4 and TRBJ1-5; the match to TRBD1 covers 11 bases. This CDR3 contains 14 residues. Germline-derived CDR1 and CDR2 are SGHNT and YYREEE (reference sequence). Unmatched junction bases numbered 3, after V lost 3 bases and J lost 7 bases. The DNA for the CDR3 is TGTGCCAGCAGCTCGGGACAGGGGGGCCAGCCCCAGCATTTT. Protein product: CASSSGQGGQPQHF. The whole variable domain, filled in from reference TRBV5-4 and TRBJ1-5, reads ETGVTQSPTHLIKTRGQQVTLRCSSQSGHNTVSWYQQALGQGPQFIFQYYREEENGRGNFPPRFSGLQFPNYSSELNVNALELDDSALYLCASSSGQGGQPQHFGDGTRLSIL.

The chain employs TRBV11-2 and TRBJ2-7, with D perhaps being TRBD1 or TRBD2 (5 bases each). Trimming cost V 7 bases and J 0 bases, with 13 bases left between them. Germline V gene sequence: CDR1 SGHAT, CDR2 FQNNGV. CDR3 length equals 14 residues. The CDR3 bases are TGTGCCAGCACCCCGGGGCAGTTCTCCTACGAGCAGTACTTC. Its protein product is CASTPGQFSYEQYF.